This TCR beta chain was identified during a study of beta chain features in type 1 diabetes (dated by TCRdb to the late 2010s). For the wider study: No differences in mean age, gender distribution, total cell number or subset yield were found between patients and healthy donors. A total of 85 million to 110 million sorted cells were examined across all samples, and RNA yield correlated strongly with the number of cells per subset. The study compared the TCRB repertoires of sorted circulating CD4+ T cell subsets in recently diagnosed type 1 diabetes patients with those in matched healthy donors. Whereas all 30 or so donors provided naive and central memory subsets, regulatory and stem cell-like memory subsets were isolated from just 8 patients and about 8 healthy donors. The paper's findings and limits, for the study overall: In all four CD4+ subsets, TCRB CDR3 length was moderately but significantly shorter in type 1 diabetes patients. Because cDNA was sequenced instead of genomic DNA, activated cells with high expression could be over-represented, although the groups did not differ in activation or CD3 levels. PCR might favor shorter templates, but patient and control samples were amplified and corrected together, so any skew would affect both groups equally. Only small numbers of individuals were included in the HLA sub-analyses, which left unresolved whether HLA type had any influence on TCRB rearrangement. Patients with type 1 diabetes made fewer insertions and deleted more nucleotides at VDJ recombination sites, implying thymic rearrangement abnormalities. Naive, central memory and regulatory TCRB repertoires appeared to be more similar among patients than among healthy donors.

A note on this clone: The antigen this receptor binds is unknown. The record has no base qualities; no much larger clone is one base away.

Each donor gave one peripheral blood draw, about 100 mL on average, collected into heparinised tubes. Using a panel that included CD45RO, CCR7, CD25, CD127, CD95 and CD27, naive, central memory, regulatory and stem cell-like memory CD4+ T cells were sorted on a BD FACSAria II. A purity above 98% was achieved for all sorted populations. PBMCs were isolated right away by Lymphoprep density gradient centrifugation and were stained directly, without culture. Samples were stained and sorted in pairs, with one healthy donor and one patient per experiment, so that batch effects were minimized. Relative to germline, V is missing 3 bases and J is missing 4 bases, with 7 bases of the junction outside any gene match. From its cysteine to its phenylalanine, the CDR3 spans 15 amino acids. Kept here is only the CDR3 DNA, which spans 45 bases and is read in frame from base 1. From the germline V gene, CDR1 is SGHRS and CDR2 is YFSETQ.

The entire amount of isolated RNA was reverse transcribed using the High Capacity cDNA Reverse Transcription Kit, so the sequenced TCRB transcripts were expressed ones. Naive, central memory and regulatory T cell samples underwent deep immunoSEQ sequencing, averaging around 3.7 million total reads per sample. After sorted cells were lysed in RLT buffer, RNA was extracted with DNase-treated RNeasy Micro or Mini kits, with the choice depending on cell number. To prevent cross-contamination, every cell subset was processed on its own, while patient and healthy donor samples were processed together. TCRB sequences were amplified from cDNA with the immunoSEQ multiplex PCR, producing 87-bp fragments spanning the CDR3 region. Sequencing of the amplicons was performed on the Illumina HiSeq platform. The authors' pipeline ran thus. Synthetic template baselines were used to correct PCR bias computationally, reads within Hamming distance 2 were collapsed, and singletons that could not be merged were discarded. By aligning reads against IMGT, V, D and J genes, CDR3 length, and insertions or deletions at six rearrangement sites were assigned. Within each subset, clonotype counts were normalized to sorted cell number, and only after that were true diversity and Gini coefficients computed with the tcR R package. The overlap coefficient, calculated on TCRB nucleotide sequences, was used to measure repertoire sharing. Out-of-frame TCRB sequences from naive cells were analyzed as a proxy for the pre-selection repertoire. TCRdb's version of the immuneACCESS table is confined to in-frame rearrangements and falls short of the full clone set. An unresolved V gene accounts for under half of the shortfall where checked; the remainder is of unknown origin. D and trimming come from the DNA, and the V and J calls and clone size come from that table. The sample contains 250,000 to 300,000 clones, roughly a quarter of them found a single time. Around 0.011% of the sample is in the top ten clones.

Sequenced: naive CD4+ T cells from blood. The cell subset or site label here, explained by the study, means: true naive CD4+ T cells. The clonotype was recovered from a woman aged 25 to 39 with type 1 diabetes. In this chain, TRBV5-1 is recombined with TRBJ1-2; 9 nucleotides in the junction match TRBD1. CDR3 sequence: CASSSGQGTFYGYTF. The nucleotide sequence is TGCGCCAGCAGCTCGGGACAGGGAACCTTCTATGGCTACACCTTC.